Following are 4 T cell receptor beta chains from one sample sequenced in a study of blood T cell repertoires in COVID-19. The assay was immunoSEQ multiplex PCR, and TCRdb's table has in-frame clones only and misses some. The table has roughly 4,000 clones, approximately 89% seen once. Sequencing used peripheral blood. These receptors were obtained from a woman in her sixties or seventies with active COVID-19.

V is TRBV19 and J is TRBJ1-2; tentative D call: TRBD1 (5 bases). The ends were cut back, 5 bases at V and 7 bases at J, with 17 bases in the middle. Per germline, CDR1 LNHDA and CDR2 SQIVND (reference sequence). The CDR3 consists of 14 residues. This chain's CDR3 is CASSRPGEERGYTF. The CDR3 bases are TGTGCCAGTAGTCGCCCGGGGGAAGAACGTGGCTACACCTTC.

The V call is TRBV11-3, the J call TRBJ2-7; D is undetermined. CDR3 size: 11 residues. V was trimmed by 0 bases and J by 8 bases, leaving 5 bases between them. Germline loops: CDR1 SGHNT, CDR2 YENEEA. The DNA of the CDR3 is TGTGCCAGCAGCTTAGATAATAAGCAGTACTTC. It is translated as CASSLDNKQYF.

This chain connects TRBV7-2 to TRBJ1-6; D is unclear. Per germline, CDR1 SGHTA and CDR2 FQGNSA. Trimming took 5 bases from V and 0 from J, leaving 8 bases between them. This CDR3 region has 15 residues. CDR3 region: CASSLGSSYNSPLHF. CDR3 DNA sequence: TGTGCCAGCAGCCTCGGGAGCTCCTATAATTCACCCCTCCACTTT.

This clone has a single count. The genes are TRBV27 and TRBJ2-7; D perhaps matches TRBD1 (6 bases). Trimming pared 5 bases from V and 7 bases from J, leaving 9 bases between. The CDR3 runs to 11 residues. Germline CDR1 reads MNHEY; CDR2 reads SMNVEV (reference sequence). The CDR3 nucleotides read TGTGCCAGCAGTACAGGGAGAGAGCAGTACTTC. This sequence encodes CASSTGREQYF.